A selection of T cell receptor beta chains follows, all from one sample in a study of blood T cells in healthy people across ages. TCRdb used MiXCR to reprocess the 5' RACE reads, holding one entry per CDR3 protein. The sample carries more than 900,000 distinct CDR3 sequences, approximately 25% recorded once. The same sample was also used in a study of T cells of mothers and their children.

The sequencing input was blood. The receptors derive from a girl aged 2 to 10 in good health. Both conserved end residues are trimmed from each CDR3. The order of the fields is V gene, CDR3 length, CDR3 protein.

V gene: TRBV12-3/TRBV12-4
CDR3 length: 10
CDR3 protein: ASSPRGGALF

V gene: TRBV5-5
CDR3 length: 12
CDR3 protein: ASSLGDRAVGYT

V gene: TRBV6-1
CDR3 length: 14
CDR3 protein: ASSGKDGTNTDTQY

V gene: TRBV20-1
CDR3 length: 11
CDR3 protein: SAPRGTSYEQY

V gene: TRBV7-2
CDR3 length: 14
CDR3 protein: ASSIYWTSGGETQY

V gene: TRBV20-1
CDR3 length: 11
CDR3 protein: SAGLDDYNEQF

V gene: TRBV25-1
CDR3 length: 15
CDR3 protein: ASSESVRGLSGNTIY

V gene: TRBV6-6
CDR3 length: 10
CDR3 protein: ASSDRVAGYT

V gene: TRBV7-2
CDR3 length: 14
CDR3 protein: ASSLGSWDSSYEQY

V gene: TRBV10-3
CDR3 length: 16
CDR3 protein: AISDRTGTGVVPGELF

V gene: TRBV29-1
CDR3 length: 13
CDR3 protein: SVEAPTGTGVEQY

V gene: TRBV29-1
CDR3 length: 10
CDR3 protein: SVTRGAYEAF

V gene: TRBV27
CDR3 length: 12
CDR3 protein: ASSSLDSYTEAF

V gene: TRBV27
CDR3 length: 12
CDR3 protein: ASSLLRGSGEQY

V gene: TRBV5-6
CDR3 length: 10
CDR3 protein: ASNRENTEAF

V gene: TRBV7-9
CDR3 length: 10
CDR3 protein: ASSLRYYEQY

V gene: TRBV19
CDR3 length: 10
CDR3 protein: ASSQPPGGYT

V gene: TRBV24-1
CDR3 length: 10
CDR3 protein: ATSTFVGGRY

V gene: TRBV7-2
CDR3 length: 11
CDR3 protein: ASSVSAGNTIY

V gene: TRBV28
CDR3 length: 8
CDR3 protein: ASSLGEQF

V gene: TRBV29-1
CDR3 length: 13
CDR3 protein: SVVPQGAKDYGYT

V gene: TRBV20-1
CDR3 length: 12
CDR3 protein: SARVPGQGGEQY

V gene: TRBV5-8
CDR3 length: 14
CDR3 protein: ASSFGTSGWADTQY

V gene: TRBV29-1
CDR3 length: 13
CDR3 protein: SVEDRSGGVYEQY

V gene: TRBV5-1
CDR3 length: 12
CDR3 protein: ASRTGGPENEQF

V gene: TRBV7-2
CDR3 length: 12
CDR3 protein: ASRAGGNGNTIY

V gene: TRBV7-2
CDR3 length: 13
CDR3 protein: ASSLRGSLYSPLH

V gene: TRBV27
CDR3 length: 11
CDR3 protein: ASSFAGWDTQY

V gene: TRBV6-1
CDR3 length: 12
CDR3 protein: ASAFQLAPDTQY

V gene: TRBV5-1
CDR3 length: 13
CDR3 protein: ASRDETGGNYGYT

V gene: TRBV4-3
CDR3 length: 14
CDR3 protein: ASSQDRGRAYYGYT

V gene: TRBV12-3/TRBV12-4
CDR3 length: 12
CDR3 protein: ASRPGLPTGELF

V gene: TRBV29-1
CDR3 length: 13
CDR3 protein: SVEDLPGLHTEAF

V gene: TRBV14
CDR3 length: 11
CDR3 protein: ASSQDWDQPQH

V gene: TRBV6-2/TRBV6-3
CDR3 length: 11
CDR3 protein: ASKDGNSYEQY

V gene: TRBV19
CDR3 length: 12
CDR3 protein: ASKPTVTNQPQH

V gene: TRBV29-1
CDR3 length: 12
CDR3 protein: SVRAGGSAHIQY

V gene: TRBV7-2
CDR3 length: 13
CDR3 protein: ASSSSGGTSNEQF

V gene: TRBV27
CDR3 length: 11
CDR3 protein: ASARDTLYEQY

V gene: TRBV20-1
CDR3 length: 11
CDR3 protein: SATDTVSYEQY

V gene: TRBV21-1
CDR3 length: 14
CDR3 protein: ASNPLGPYRGYTIY

V gene: TRBV7-9
CDR3 length: 13
CDR3 protein: ASRLLDTGGNEQF

V gene: TRBV6-2/TRBV6-3
CDR3 length: 11
CDR3 protein: ASSRRIQETQY

V gene: TRBV12-3/TRBV12-4
CDR3 length: 15
CDR3 protein: ASRGGTSGIHTGELF

V gene: TRBV12-3/TRBV12-4
CDR3 length: 12
CDR3 protein: ASSSWAGDTEAF

V gene: TRBV29-1
CDR3 length: 13
CDR3 protein: SVAPGLAGTYEQY

V gene: TRBV5-1
CDR3 length: 11
CDR3 protein: ASRDRDLYEQY

V gene: TRBV3-1
CDR3 length: 13
CDR3 protein: ASSLTGPRNTEAF

V gene: TRBV9
CDR3 length: 15
CDR3 protein: ASSPNRGEYLTDTQY